These T cell receptor beta chains were read from a single sample in a study of tumor-infiltrating lymphocytes in localized non-small cell lung cancer. Profiling relied on immunoSEQ multiplex PCR, and the TCRdb table lists in-frame clones only, not all of them. Found here are 13,000 to 15,000 clones, less than 75% of them singletons; the top ten hold roughly a fifth. Sequencing was carried out using uninvolved lung tissue not adjacent to the tumor. Receptors were obtained from a human donor with non-small cell lung cancer. Each CDR3 is given with its conserved first and last residue. Each record gives: V gene, clone size, J gene, D gene, CDR3 protein, CDR3 DNA. A D gene is named only where the DNA matches it firmly. Expanded clones get a size class; other rows say once, few or many, or leave the size out.

v_call: TRBV2; clone_size: NA; j_call: TRBJ1-4; d_call: NA; cdr3_aa: CASSGLSLGDEKLFF; cdr3_nt: TGTGCCAGCAGTGGCCTCTCACTGGGGGATGAAAAACTGTTTTTT
v_call: TRBV30; clone_size: NA; j_call: TRBJ1-1; d_call: TRBD1; cdr3_aa: CAWSRPGTGRSTEAFF; cdr3_nt: TGTGCCTGGAGCCGCCCCGGGACAGGGAGGAGCACTGAAGCTTTCTTT
v_call: TRBV2; clone_size: NA; j_call: TRBJ2-1; d_call: TRBD2; cdr3_aa: CAGETGGPFNEQFF; cdr3_nt: TGTGCCGGAGAGACGGGAGGGCCCTTCAATGAGCAGTTCTTC
v_call: TRBV6-1; clone_size: NA; j_call: TRBJ2-1; d_call: NA; cdr3_aa: CASSRSWGTNNEQFF; cdr3_nt: TGTGCCAGCAGTCGGTCGTGGGGGACAAACAATGAGCAGTTCTTC
v_call: TRBV30; clone_size: NA; j_call: TRBJ1-5; d_call: NA; cdr3_aa: CASKGPLSNQPQHF; cdr3_nt: TGTGCCTCAAAGGGACCCCTTAGCAATCAGCCCCAGCATTTT
v_call: TRBV7-2; clone_size: few; j_call: TRBJ1-3; d_call: NA; cdr3_aa: CASSPTGTFGNTIYF; cdr3_nt: TGTGCCAGCAGCCCAACCGGGACCTTCGGAAACACCATATATTTT
v_call: TRBV27; clone_size: NA; j_call: TRBJ1-1; d_call: NA; cdr3_aa: CASSIQWGRTEAFF; cdr3_nt: TGTGCCAGCAGCATCCAGTGGGGTAGGACTGAAGCTTTCTTT
v_call: TRBV9; clone_size: NA; j_call: TRBJ1-2; d_call: TRBD1; cdr3_aa: CASSVAGGENYGYTF; cdr3_nt: TGTGCCAGCAGCGTAGCAGGGGGCGAAAACTATGGCTACACCTTC
v_call: TRBV7-2; clone_size: NA; j_call: TRBJ1-2; d_call: NA; cdr3_aa: CASSLVASTNYGYTF; cdr3_nt: TGTGCCAGCAGCTTAGTAGCCAGCACTAACTATGGCTACACCTTC
v_call: TRBV5-5; clone_size: NA; j_call: TRBJ2-1; d_call: NA; cdr3_aa: CASSSARKRNEQFF; cdr3_nt: TGTGCCAGCAGCTCCGCGCGCAAGCGCAATGAGCAGTTCTTC
v_call: TRBV28; clone_size: NA; j_call: TRBJ2-3; d_call: TRBD2; cdr3_aa: CASSLAGGAHTQYF; cdr3_nt: TGTGCCAGCAGCCTTGCGGGGGGGGCGCATACGCAGTATTTT
v_call: TRBV5-1; clone_size: NA; j_call: TRBJ1-6; d_call: NA; cdr3_aa: CASRPGTTSSYNSPLHF; cdr3_nt: TGCGCCAGCCGACCCGGGACAACTAGCTCCTATAATTCACCCCTCCACTTT
v_call: TRBV11-1; clone_size: NA; j_call: TRBJ2-7; d_call: NA; cdr3_aa: CASRTAGTRLGEQYF; cdr3_nt: TGTGCCAGCAGAACGGCCGGGACAAGGCTTGGGGAGCAGTACTTC
v_call: TRBV2; clone_size: NA; j_call: TRBJ1-4; d_call: TRBD1; cdr3_aa: CASSRTGFNEKLFF; cdr3_nt: TGTGCCAGCAGTAGGACAGGGTTTAATGAAAAACTGTTTTTT
v_call: TRBV30; clone_size: NA; j_call: TRBJ2-7; d_call: TRBD2; cdr3_aa: CAWSKLAGYEQYF; cdr3_nt: TGTGCCTGGAGTAAGCTAGCGGGGTACGAGCAGTACTTC
v_call: TRBV5-5; clone_size: NA; j_call: TRBJ2-1; d_call: NA; cdr3_aa: CASSLTRIGNEQFF; cdr3_nt: TGTGCCAGCAGCCTCACCCGCATCGGCAATGAGCAGTTCTTC
v_call: TRBV5-1; clone_size: NA; j_call: TRBJ2-1; d_call: NA; cdr3_aa: CASFGSGGGQHRSGNEQFF; cdr3_nt: TGCGCCAGCTTCGGAAGTGGGGGGGGACAACACCGTTCGGGTAATGAGCAGTTCTTC
v_call: TRBV4-2; clone_size: NA; j_call: TRBJ2-1; d_call: NA; cdr3_aa: CASSRGGYNEQFF; cdr3_nt: TGTGCCAGCAGCCGAGGAGGGTACAATGAGCAGTTCTTC
v_call: TRBV12-5; clone_size: NA; j_call: TRBJ2-3; d_call: TRBD1; cdr3_aa: CASGSGQVVDTQYF; cdr3_nt: TGTGCTAGTGGTAGTGGACAGGTGGTAGATACGCAGTATTTT
v_call: TRBV6-5; clone_size: few; j_call: TRBJ2-7; d_call: NA; cdr3_aa: CASSYSRQALDYEQYF; cdr3_nt: TGTGCCAGCAGTTACTCGAGACAGGCCCTCGACTACGAGCAGTACTTC
v_call: TRBV9; clone_size: few; j_call: TRBJ1-6; d_call: NA; cdr3_aa: CASSGLANSPLHF; cdr3_nt: TGTGCCAGCAGCGGATTGGCCAATTCACCCCTCCACTTT
v_call: TRBV5-1; clone_size: NA; j_call: TRBJ1-2; d_call: NA; cdr3_aa: CASSLDGGVDYGYTF; cdr3_nt: TGCGCCAGCAGCTTGGATGGGGGGGTCGACTATGGCTACACCTTC
v_call: TRBV6-1; clone_size: NA; j_call: TRBJ2-2; d_call: NA; cdr3_aa: CATSLAIAMTGELFF; cdr3_nt: TGTGCCACCAGTCTAGCGATTGCGATGACCGGGGAGCTGTTTTTT
v_call: TRBV5-1; clone_size: NA; j_call: TRBJ1-5; d_call: TRBD1; cdr3_aa: CASSPTGGNQPQHF; cdr3_nt: TGCGCCAGCAGCCCGACAGGGGGCAATCAGCCCCAGCATTTT
v_call: TRBV7-2; clone_size: NA; j_call: TRBJ1-4; d_call: NA; cdr3_aa: CASSLAGFGEKLFF; cdr3_nt: TGTGCCAGCAGCTTAGCAGGGTTTGGGGAAAAACTGTTTTTT
v_call: TRBV28; clone_size: NA; j_call: TRBJ2-5; d_call: TRBD2; cdr3_aa: CASSPGGAGKRTQYF; cdr3_nt: TGTGCCAGCAGCCCGGGAGGGGCGGGTAAGAGAACCCAGTACTTC
v_call: TRBV5-4; clone_size: NA; j_call: TRBJ1-3; d_call: NA; cdr3_aa: CASSLGGNTIYF; cdr3_nt: TGTGCCAGCAGCTTGGGAGGAAACACCATATATTTT
v_call: TRBV7-8; clone_size: NA; j_call: TRBJ1-3; d_call: NA; cdr3_aa: CASSLTGSGNTIYF; cdr3_nt: TGTGCCAGCAGCTTAACAGGGTCCGGAAACACCATATATTTT
v_call: TRBV11-1; clone_size: medium-sized; j_call: TRBJ2-4; d_call: NA; cdr3_aa: CASSLVQGGSNIQYF; cdr3_nt: TGTGCCAGCAGCTTAGTACAGGGTGGATCCAACATTCAGTACTTC
v_call: TRBV30; clone_size: NA; j_call: TRBJ1-1; d_call: TRBD1; cdr3_aa: CAWSTTDRGRVMGDNTEAFF; cdr3_nt: TGTGCCTGGAGTACAACGGACAGGGGGAGGGTTATGGGGGACAACACTGAAGCTTTCTTT
v_call: TRBV6-5; clone_size: NA; j_call: TRBJ1-2; d_call: TRBD1; cdr3_aa: CASSYSGRGILGYTF; cdr3_nt: TGTGCCAGCAGTTACTCGGGCAGGGGGATTCTTGGCTACACCTTC
v_call: TRBV6-1; clone_size: NA; j_call: TRBJ2-3; d_call: TRBD1; cdr3_aa: CASRDRGTTDTQYF; cdr3_nt: TGTGCCAGCAGGGACAGGGGAACGACAGATACGCAGTATTTT
v_call: TRBV19; clone_size: NA; j_call: TRBJ1-1; d_call: TRBD1; cdr3_aa: CASSPQGANTEAFF; cdr3_nt: TGTGCCAGTAGTCCGCAGGGGGCGAACACTGAAGCTTTCTTT
v_call: TRBV10-3; clone_size: NA; j_call: TRBJ1-5; d_call: NA; cdr3_aa: CAISESKTGRNQPQHF; cdr3_nt: TGTGCCATCAGTGAGTCTAAGACAGGCCGCAATCAGCCCCAGCATTTT
v_call: TRBV30; clone_size: NA; j_call: TRBJ2-3; d_call: TRBD1; cdr3_aa: CAWRRQGLATQYF; cdr3_nt: TGTGCCTGGAGGAGACAGGGTTTGGCTACGCAGTATTTT
v_call: TRBV9; clone_size: few; j_call: TRBJ2-1; d_call: NA; cdr3_aa: CASNSDRFRGQNEQFF; cdr3_nt: TGTGCCAGCAACTCAGACCGCTTCCGGGGGCAGAATGAGCAGTTCTTC
v_call: TRBV7-9; clone_size: NA; j_call: TRBJ1-1; d_call: NA; cdr3_aa: CASSPDVWDGATEAFF; cdr3_nt: TGTGCCAGCAGCCCTGATGTCTGGGACGGGGCCACTGAAGCTTTCTTT
v_call: TRBV18; clone_size: NA; j_call: TRBJ1-6; d_call: NA; cdr3_aa: CASSSDSSSYNSPLHF; cdr3_nt: TGTGCCAGCTCAAGCGACAGTAGCTCCTATAATTCACCCCTCCACTTT
v_call: TRBV6-1; clone_size: NA; j_call: TRBJ1-5; d_call: NA; cdr3_aa: CASKQSGRENQPQHF; cdr3_nt: TGTGCCAGCAAACAGAGTGGCAGGGAAAATCAGCCCCAGCATTTT
v_call: TRBV11-2; clone_size: NA; j_call: TRBJ2-2; d_call: NA; cdr3_aa: CASSPGNNGELFF; cdr3_nt: TGTGCCAGCAGCCCGGGGAACAACGGGGAGCTGTTTTTT